This T cell receptor beta chain was retrieved from a study of shared clonotypes between healthy human individuals (TCRdb year 2020). Background on the whole study: A couple of women and three men aged 18 to 49 years were included in the cohort. To estimate repertoire size and how much clonotypes are shared between individuals, the study performed deep sequencing of blood TCR repertoires from 4 to 6 healthy adults. Libraries were prepared and TCR repertoires were sequenced by different laboratories using diverse techniques, in order to increase sequencing depth and limit assay-specific biases. Per donor, leukapheresis produced somewhere between about 0.8 and 9 billion PBMCs.

General findings and caveats noted by the study authors: The genetic and exposure-history diversity represented was limited by the small number of donors. Only blood was sampled, and tissue TCR repertoires likely differ from those in blood. Pairwise subsampling led to the expectation that sequencing depth would affect the degree of clonotype sharing among donors.

CDR3 length: 16 amino acids, cysteine to phenylalanine. Only CDR3 DNA is held: 48 bases, read in frame from base 1. Germline trimming amounts to 1 base on V and 4 bases on J, with 4 as the count of junction bases outside the gene matches. CDR1 and CDR2 (SEHNR, FQNEAQ) derive from the germline V gene (reference sequence). Using the deep immunoSEQ assay, TCR CDR3 regions were amplified from genomic DNA by multiplex PCR. Extracted genomic DNA from each cell subset was distributed evenly across all wells of several immunoSEQ 96-well plates, and each plate was treated as a replicate. For unsorted PBMC, each replicate PCR was loaded with 250 to 300 ng genomic DNA, equivalent to about 30,000 T cell genomes. Unsorted PBMC genomic DNA was sequenced across ten immunoSEQ deep assay plates. The purified libraries were quantified using a Qubit 3.0 fluorometer, sized with a Bioanalyzer 2100, and then quantified again using the KAPA Library Quantification kit. A separate single-read 150-cycle Illumina NextSeq 550 flow cell was used to sequence each immunoSEQ 96-well plate. The paper's data handling went like this. Because only junctional sequences without quality scores were contained in the immunoSEQ output, filtering matching that applied to full-length reads could not be performed. Sequences were annotated with PyIR, a Python wrapper for IgBLAST v1.9, using IMGT germline references to assign V/J genes and CDR3. Reads with weak V/J assignments (E-value above 1e-6), missing CDR3, stop codons, out-of-frame junctions, or ambiguous translated residues were removed. V3J clonotypes were defined as sequences sharing the same inferred V gene, J gene, and CDR3 amino acid sequence. The percentage overlap between two repertoires was calculated by dividing the number of shared unique clonotypes by the size of the smaller repertoire. RTK rarefaction, the Chao1 estimator, and Recon v2.1 estimates of unobserved clonotypes were used to assess repertoire richness. TCRdb stores this immuneACCESS table with in-frame sequences only. Part of the clones is absent; in the studies checked, under half of the shortfall reflects unresolved V genes, and no reason is known for the rest. D and trimming were read from the DNA, whereas the V and J calls and clone size are those reported in that table. The sample table contains about half a million clones; only one count was recorded for less than 85% of them. Of the sample, 10% to 15% falls within the top ten clones.

As concerns this clone: The clone's antigen remains unknown. Per-nucleotide qualities are absent, and no much larger clonotype sits a single base away. This specimen includes other DNA sequences encoding the same CDR3.

Donors were healthy HIV-negative adults with no recently reported acute infections or vaccinations. Only Caucasian adults living in Nashville, Tennessee, USA were represented among the donors. For unsorted samples, around 90 million PBMCs were counted, and genomic DNA was extracted using the QIAamp DNA Blood Mini kit. Blood was obtained by leukapheresis, after which PBMCs were separated by Ficoll-Histopaque density gradient centrifugation and cryopreserved in liquid nitrogen vapor phase. The sequenced material came from PBMCs. This sequence was found in a woman aged 40 to 49 in good health. Some clones in this sample may be carry-over from other donors' samples. The rearrangement combines TRBV7-9 with TRBJ2-1; 10 central nucleotides agree with TRBD2. Here is the DNA: TGTGCCAGCAGCTTAGTCAGCGGGAGGGGTTACAATGAGCAGTTCTTC. It translates to CASSLVSGRGYNEQFF.